A selection of T cell receptor beta chains follows, all from one sample in a study of spatial heterogeneity in lung cancer. Using its own MiXCR run on the 5' RACE reads, TCRdb lists one record per CDR3 protein. The sample lists 20,000 to 30,000 distinct CDR3 sequences; roughly 10% were seen once. The starting material was lung tumor tissue, obtained at surgery. These receptors were obtained from a male donor with early-stage non-small cell lung cancer. Each CDR3 is given with its conserved first and last residue. Fields, in order: D gene, V gene, clone size, J gene, CDR3 DNA, CDR3 protein. D genes are given only for firm matches. Clone size appears in some rows only: once, few, many, or a class for an expanded clone.

D: TRBD1
V: TRBV7-3
size: few
J: TRBJ2-2
DNA: TGTGCCAGCAGCTCACAGGGACAGGGGAAGGTCGGGGAGCTGTTTTTT
CDR3: CASSSQGQGKVGELFF

D: -
V: TRBV7-2
size: many
J: TRBJ1-1
DNA: TGTGCCAGCAACCCAAGTTCGGGGGTTCTGAACACTGAAGCTTTCTTT
CDR3: CASNPSSGVLNTEAFF

D: -
V: TRBV4-2
size: many
J: TRBJ1-1
DNA: TGTGCCAGCAGCCCACCAGGACTCCGGCACACTGAAGCTTTCTTT
CDR3: CASSPPGLRHTEAFF

D: -
V: TRBV27
size: few
J: TRBJ1-2
DNA: TGTGCCAGCAGTTTAGGGGGAGCCGGGGACTATGGCTACACCTTC
CDR3: CASSLGGAGDYGYTF

D: TRBD2
V: TRBV20-1
size: few
J: TRBJ2-1
DNA: TGCAGTGCTCACGTATCGGGGACTAGGGATGAGCAGTTCTTC
CDR3: CSAHVSGTRDEQFF

D: -
V: TRBV10-3
size: -
J: TRBJ1-5
DNA: TGTGCCATCAGTGTTAACGGGGGAAATCAGCCCCAGCATTTT
CDR3: CAISVNGGNQPQHF

D: -
V: TRBV28
size: -
J: TRBJ2-3
DNA: TGTGCCAGCAGTCCCTGGCCAGGGTCTAGCACAGATACGCAGTATTTT
CDR3: CASSPWPGSSTDTQYF

D: -
V: TRBV27
size: once
J: TRBJ2-5
DNA: TGTGCCAGCAGTTTTGAGACAGTCTCACCAGGGACCCAGTACTTC
CDR3: CASSFETVSPGTQYF

D: -
V: TRBV30
size: -
J: TRBJ2-3
DNA: TGTGCCTGGATGGTACAGGGCGCAGATACGCAGTATTTT
CDR3: CAWMVQGADTQYF

D: TRBD2
V: TRBV6-2/TRBV6-3
size: many
J: TRBJ2-7
DNA: TGTGCCAGCACCCCCCGGGGCGGGAGCTACGAGCAGTACTTC
CDR3: CASTPRGGSYEQYF

D: -
V: TRBV3-1
size: many
J: TRBJ2-7
DNA: TGTGCCAGCAGCTTTGGAGGGCGCGGGATCGTGTACGAGCAGTACTTC
CDR3: CASSFGGRGIVYEQYF

D: TRBD1
V: TRBV19
size: many
J: TRBJ2-7
DNA: TGTGCCAGTAGTATCCGGGACAGGCCCCACGAGCAGTACTTC
CDR3: CASSIRDRPHEQYF

D: TRBD2
V: TRBV6-2/TRBV6-3
size: few
J: TRBJ2-1
DNA: TGTGCCAGCAGTTACCGGGACCCTAGCGGGGGGGCCTCCTACAATGAGCAGTTCTTC
CDR3: CASSYRDPSGGASYNEQFF

D: -
V: TRBV23-1
size: -
J: TRBJ2-1
DNA: TGCGCCAGCAGTCACAACCAGTTCCGGGGGGAGCAGTTCTTC
CDR3: CASSHNQFRGEQFF

D: TRBD2
V: TRBV28
size: many
J: TRBJ2-7
DNA: TGTGCCAGCAGCCCCCGGCCCGGGGGAGGGTACGAGCAGTACTTC
CDR3: CASSPRPGGGYEQYF

D: TRBD2
V: TRBV28
size: many
J: TRBJ2-7
DNA: TGTGCCAGCGCCAGTGCAGCGGGAGGGTCCTACGAGCAGTACTTC
CDR3: CASASAAGGSYEQYF

D: -
V: TRBV29-1
size: many
J: TRBJ2-2
DNA: TGCAGCGTTGGAAACAGACAGAACACCGGGGAGCTGTTTTTT
CDR3: CSVGNRQNTGELFF

D: -
V: TRBV4-3
size: medium-sized
J: TRBJ1-1
DNA: TGCGCCAGCAGGGGACTTATGAACACTGAAGCTTTCTTT
CDR3: CASRGLMNTEAFF

D: -
V: TRBV6-2/TRBV6-3
size: -
J: TRBJ2-6
DNA: TGTGCCAGCAGACGACAAAGTCGGGGGGCCAACGTCCTGACTTTC
CDR3: CASRRQSRGANVLTF

D: TRBD1
V: TRBV5-1
size: medium-sized
J: TRBJ2-3
DNA: TGCGCCAGCAGCTTGTGGGGGACAGGGACAGATACGCAGTATTTT
CDR3: CASSLWGTGTDTQYF

D: TRBD2
V: TRBV28
size: few
J: TRBJ2-2
DNA: TGTGCCAGCAGTCAAAGCGGGAGAGCTAACACCGGGGAGCTGTTTTTT
CDR3: CASSQSGRANTGELFF

D: -
V: TRBV6-5
size: -
J: TRBJ1-1
DNA: TGTGCCAGCAGTTACTCTGGGCGCACTGAAGCTTTCTTT
CDR3: CASSYSGRTEAFF

D: -
V: TRBV10-3
size: few
J: TRBJ2-7
DNA: TGTGCCATCAAAGACTCCTACGAGCAGTACTTC
CDR3: CAIKDSYEQYF

D: TRBD2
V: TRBV7-2
size: few
J: TRBJ2-7
DNA: TGTGCCAGCAGCCTCGGGACTAGCGGGGCTCGCTACGAGCAGTACTTC
CDR3: CASSLGTSGARYEQYF

D: TRBD2
V: TRBV5-1
size: many
J: TRBJ2-3
DNA: TGCGCCAGCAGCCTACGGACTAGCGGGGGGTCAGATACGCAGTATTTT
CDR3: CASSLRTSGGSDTQYF

D: TRBD2
V: TRBV29-1
size: many
J: TRBJ2-1
DNA: TGCAGCGTTGGAGCGGGAGTTCTCAGTGAGCAGTTCTTC
CDR3: CSVGAGVLSEQFF

D: -
V: TRBV20-1
size: few
J: TRBJ1-1
DNA: TGCAGTGCTAGAGACCCCGCAGGGACGAACACTGAAGCTTTCTTT
CDR3: CSARDPAGTNTEAFF

D: TRBD2
V: TRBV7-2
size: -
J: TRBJ2-3
DNA: TGTGCCAGCAGCCCCCGAGGAGCGGGAGGCCCCACAGATACGCAGTATTTT
CDR3: CASSPRGAGGPTDTQYF

D: -
V: TRBV12-3/TRBV12-4
size: medium-sized
J: TRBJ2-2
DNA: TGTGCCAGCAGTCCCAATACCGGGGAGCTGTTTTTT
CDR3: CASSPNTGELFF

D: TRBD1
V: TRBV5-5
size: -
J: TRBJ2-1
DNA: TGTGCCAGCAGCTTGGTGGGACAGGGCTTTAATGAGCAGTTCTTC
CDR3: CASSLVGQGFNEQFF

D: TRBD1
V: TRBV5-6
size: many
J: TRBJ2-7
DNA: TGTGCCAGCAGCTCGACAGGGTCCCCCTACGAGCAGTACTTC
CDR3: CASSSTGSPYEQYF

D: -
V: TRBV7-2
size: many
J: TRBJ1-1
DNA: TGTGCCAGCAGCTTAGACAGGGCGTCAGCTTTCTTT
CDR3: CASSLDRASAFF

D: -
V: TRBV19
size: many
J: TRBJ2-3
DNA: TGTGCCAGTAGTATAAACGGCCCCACAGATACGCAGTATTTT
CDR3: CASSINGPTDTQYF

D: -
V: TRBV10-3
size: many
J: TRBJ2-2
DNA: TGTGCCATCACCCTCGGGACGGGAGTCACCGGGGAGCTGTTTTTT
CDR3: CAITLGTGVTGELFF

D: -
V: TRBV5-1
size: many
J: TRBJ1-1
DNA: TGCGCCAGCAGCTTGAATCTGGGTAACGGTGAAGCTTTCTTT
CDR3: CASSLNLGNGEAFF

D: TRBD1
V: TRBV30
size: many
J: TRBJ2-5
DNA: TGTGCCTGGAGCGGGACAGGGGTGAAGACCCAGTACTTC
CDR3: CAWSGTGVKTQYF

D: -
V: TRBV9
size: many
J: TRBJ1-6
DNA: TGTGCCAGCAGCCTGGAGGGAAACAATTCACCCCTCCACTTT
CDR3: CASSLEGNNSPLHF

D: -
V: TRBV7-6
size: few
J: TRBJ2-1
DNA: TGTGCCAGCAGCCCGAGTGGCGGGGCCTACAATGAGCAGTTCTTC
CDR3: CASSPSGGAYNEQFF

D: TRBD2
V: TRBV20-1
size: -
J: TRBJ2-2
DNA: TGCAGTGCTAATGGGGCTAGCGGGGGACCCACCGGGGAGCTGTTTTTT
CDR3: CSANGASGGPTGELFF

D: TRBD2
V: TRBV20-1
size: -
J: TRBJ2-3
DNA: TGCAGTGCTAAGAAGGGACTAGCGGGTTCCACAGATACGCAGTATTTT
CDR3: CSAKKGLAGSTDTQYF

D: TRBD1
V: TRBV7-8
size: few
J: TRBJ2-7
DNA: TGTGCCAGCACCATCAGGGCAGGGGGAACTTACGAGCAGTACTTC
CDR3: CASTIRAGGTYEQYF

D: -
V: TRBV7-9
size: many
J: TRBJ1-5
DNA: TGTGCCAGCAGCTTAGGGGGGGCCCCCAATCAGCCCCAGCATTTT
CDR3: CASSLGGAPNQPQHF

D: -
V: TRBV19
size: many
J: TRBJ2-3
DNA: TGTGCCAGTAGTATAGGGACGGAGCCGGGGGATACGCAGTATTTT
CDR3: CASSIGTEPGDTQYF

D: -
V: TRBV6-2/TRBV6-3
size: -
J: TRBJ2-7
DNA: TGTGCCAGCAGTTACGGTCACCGCCGGGGGAGCGAGCAGTACTTC
CDR3: CASSYGHRRGSEQYF

D: TRBD2
V: TRBV5-6
size: few
J: TRBJ2-7
DNA: TGTGCCAGCAGCGTGGGACTAGCGGGGACCTACGAGCAGTACTTC
CDR3: CASSVGLAGTYEQYF

D: -
V: TRBV7-3
size: few
J: TRBJ2-3
DNA: TGTGCCAGCAGCTTAGTCAGGGCCGATACGCAGTATTTT
CDR3: CASSLVRADTQYF

D: TRBD1
V: TRBV7-2
size: many
J: TRBJ1-6
DNA: TGTGCCAGCAGCTGGTTACAGGGGAGCGAGTCACCCCTCCACTTT
CDR3: CASSWLQGSESPLHF

D: -
V: TRBV7-2
size: -
J: TRBJ1-1
DNA: TGTGCCAGCAGCTTAGCAAGGGGTAGGGGCACTGAAGCTTTCTTT
CDR3: CASSLARGRGTEAFF

D: -
V: TRBV28
size: many
J: TRBJ2-7
DNA: TGTGCCAGCGCTACGATGGGTCGCGTACGAGGTGCCTCTCCTAGCTCCTACGAGCAGTACTTC
CDR3: CASATMGRVRGASPSSYEQYF

D: -
V: TRBV12-3/TRBV12-4
size: many
J: TRBJ1-1
DNA: TGTGCCAGCAGTCCACTTCAGGGGTCATGGGTGGGCACTGAAGCTTTCTTT
CDR3: CASSPLQGSWVGTEAFF

D: TRBD2
V: TRBV7-2
size: many
J: TRBJ2-2
DNA: TGTGCCAGCAGCTCTGTAAAAGCGGGATGGAACACCGGGGAGCTGTTTTTT
CDR3: CASSSVKAGWNTGELFF

D: -
V: TRBV7-8
size: -
J: TRBJ2-5
DNA: TGTGCCAGCAGCTTAGGACACCAAGAGACCCAGTACTTC
CDR3: CASSLGHQETQYF

D: -
V: TRBV28
size: many
J: TRBJ2-7
DNA: TGTGCCAGCAGTTTGGGGACCCGGCAGCCAATGTGGGATTACGAGCAGTACTTC
CDR3: CASSLGTRQPMWDYEQYF